This T cell receptor beta chain was identified in a study of low-dose radiotherapy and immunotherapy resistance in tumors. The length of the CDR3 is 13 residues. The germline CDR1 and CDR2 sequences are MNHNS and SASEGT. V lost 7 bases, J lost 2 bases, and 1 base stayed unmatched. This sample's time point: before trial treatment. In this sample, this clonotype turned up many times. cDNA synthesis used a TRAV/TRBV-specific primer set for both chains. TCRs were amplified for approximately 21 PCR cycles with a constant-region primer and V-primer adapter. MiXCR, run by TCRdb on the reads, gives a single entry per CDR3 protein. Of approximately 84,000 distinct CDR3 sequences listed, roughly a sixth were seen once; the top ten hold 2.8%.

This chain joins TRBV6-1 and TRBJ2-7; 11 bases match TRBD2. Sequencing used PBMCs, obtained before treatment. This clonotype was obtained from a male donor with prostate cancer. In DNA form, the CDR3 reads TGTGCCAGCATGACTAGCGGGGCCTACGAGCAGTACTTC. It is translated as CASMTSGAYEQYF.